This T cell receptor (beta chain) was observed in a study of Ad26.COV2.S vaccination and SARS-CoV-2 variants. About the research overall: The donor was enrolled in the Ad26.COV2.S arm of the COV1001 trial. Once or twice, 56 days apart, Ad26.COV2.S was delivered intramuscularly.

Treatment specified: around 19 received Ad26.COV2.S at low or high dose, single or two shots; five or six received placebo; per-sample allocation not given. It was on day 63 after the first vaccine or placebo injection that samples were taken. Data came from immunoSEQ multiplex PCR; TCRdb stores just in-frame clones and leaves some out. The table includes roughly 400,000 clones, approximately 89% detected once. Study-wide results and limits: Overall T cell responses may have been underestimated by the analyses of TCR breadth and depth. People who got the vaccine had more spike-specific TCR breadth than people who got placebo.

CDR3 length: 15 residues. V lost 4 bases to trimming and J lost 0 bases, with 10 bases between them. Germline V gene data show CDR1 as SEHNR and CDR2 as FQNEAQ (reference sequence). A note on this clone: Antigen: not known.

The starting material was peripheral blood, obtained in a trial of Ad26.COV2.S vaccine versus placebo. This chain uses TRBV7-9 with TRBJ1-3; D remains unclear. This receptor was obtained from a person aged 18 to 65 who received the Ad26.COV2.S COVID-19 vaccine or a placebo. The chain's CDR3 is CASSSVGSSGNTIYF. DNA for the CDR3: TGTGCCAGCAGCTCAGTAGGGAGCTCTGGAAACACCATATATTTT. The complete variable domain, with remaining parts taken from reference TRBV7-9 and TRBJ1-3, reads DTGVSQNPRHKITKRGQNVTFRCDPISEHNRLYWYRQTLGQGPEFLTYFQNEAQLEKSRLLSDRFSAERPKGSFSTLEIQRTEQGDSAMYLCASSSVGSSGNTIYFGEGSWLTVV.